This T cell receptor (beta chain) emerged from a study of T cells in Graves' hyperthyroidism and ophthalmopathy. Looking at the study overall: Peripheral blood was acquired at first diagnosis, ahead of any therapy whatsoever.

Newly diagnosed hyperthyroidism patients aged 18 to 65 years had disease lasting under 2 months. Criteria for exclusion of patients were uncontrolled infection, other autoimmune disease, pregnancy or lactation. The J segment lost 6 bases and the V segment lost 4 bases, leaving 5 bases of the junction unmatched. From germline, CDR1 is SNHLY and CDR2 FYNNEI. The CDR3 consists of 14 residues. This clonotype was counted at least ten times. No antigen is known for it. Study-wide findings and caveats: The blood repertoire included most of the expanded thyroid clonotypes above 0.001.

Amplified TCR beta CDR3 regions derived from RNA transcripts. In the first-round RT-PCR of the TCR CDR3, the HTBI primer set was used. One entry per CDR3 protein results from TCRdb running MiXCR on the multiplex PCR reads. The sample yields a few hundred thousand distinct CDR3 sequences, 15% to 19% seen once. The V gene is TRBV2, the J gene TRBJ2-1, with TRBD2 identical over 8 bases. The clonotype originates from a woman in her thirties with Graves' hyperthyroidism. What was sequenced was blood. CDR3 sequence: CASSALLAGNEQFF. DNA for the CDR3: TGTGCCAGCAGTGCGTTGCTAGCGGGCAATGAGCAGTTCTTC.